Described below is a single T cell receptor beta chain sequence and its context. The record originates from a study of blood T cell repertoires in COVID-19. On the study more broadly: T cells, B-cell-depleted T cells, or PBMCs provided the cDNA or gDNA that served as material.

Clones were sequenced by immunoSEQ multiplex PCR, and TCRdb holds only the in-frame ones, with some missing. The data hold over 60,000 clones, with about 88% observed a single time. Sequences were obtained from peripheral blood. The receptor was derived from a man between 65 and 80 years old with acute or convalescent COVID-19.

The CDR3 region has the DNA TGTGCCAGTAGTATTGGCGGGGGGGCCTACAATGAGCAGTTCTTC. Translation: CASSIGGGAYNEQFF. The V and J genes are TRBV19 and TRBJ2-1, with 9 positions matching TRBD2. The CDR3 is 15 residues long. In germline, CDR1 is LNHDA, CDR2 SQIVND (reference sequence). V lost 3 bases to trimming and J lost 2 bases; unmatched junction nucleotides: 2.